This passage covers 22 T cell receptor beta chains from one sample sequenced in a study of post-analysis software for immune sequencing data. Findings of the study overall: In patients, about 5 TRBV segments were more frequent than in controls, with TRBV5-6, TRBV5-1 and TRBV20-1 among them.

TCR beta cDNA libraries included unique molecular identifiers. TCRdb recomputed calls from the PCR reads with MiXCR, one row per CDR3 protein. Of fewer than 850,000 distinct CDR3 sequences in the sample, 30% were seen once. These receptors are not linked to any known antigen. Sequencing used blood. The receptors originated from a girl aged 5-17 years with multiple sclerosis.

This clonotype was counted a few times. The chain uses TRBV12-3 or TRBV12-4 and TRBJ1-1; tentatively, D is TRBD1 (6 bases). Trimming shortened V by 0 bases and J by 3 bases, and 20 bases separated the two germline ends. This CDR3 is 18 amino acids long. This CDR3 is CASSLASVGGVRDTEAFF. For the CDR3, the DNA is TGTGCCAGCAGTTTAGCCTCGGTCGGGGGCGTTCGTGACACTGAAGCTTTCTTT.

This clonotype was seen a few times. V gene TRBV4-3 combines with J gene TRBJ2-3; D is possibly TRBD2 (6 bases). V shed 0 bases and J shed 0 bases, with 10 bases lying between them. The CDR3 sequence is 16 residues long. CDR1 is LGHNA and CDR2 is YSLEER in the germline V gene. The CDR3 loop is CASSQDLGTSTDTQYF. The CDR3 DNA reads TGCGCCAGCAGCCAAGATCTAGGGACTAGCACAGATACGCAGTATTTT.

For this clonotype: Since a much larger clone is just one base distant, this may be a read error. The gene calls are TRBV3-1 and TRBJ2-7; 10 bases align to TRBD1. The CDR3 extends over 15 amino acids. Germline V gene lookup returns CDR1 LGHDT and CDR2 YNNKEL (reference sequence). Trimming at V came to 8 bases and at J to 10 bases, leaving 17 bases not matched to a gene. This CDR3 is CASVPPGQGTEAQYF. DNA of the CDR3: TGTGCCAGCGTACCACCGGGACAGGGGACAGAGGCCCAGTACTTC.

This sequence joins TRBV6-5 and TRBJ2-1; unclear D gene. The germline V gene has CDR1 MNHEY and CDR2 SVGAGI. This CDR3 spans 14 amino acids. Trimming removed 5 bases from V and 2 bases from J, with 10 bases in between. CDR3 DNA: TGTGCCAGCAGTCCCAACCCTACCTACAATGAGCAGTTCTTC. It codes for CASSPNPTYNEQFF.

The chain joins TRBV27 to TRBJ1-4; 7 bases align to TRBD1. Germline-derived CDR1 and CDR2 are MNHEY and SMNVEV (reference sequence). Trimming took 6 bases from V and 2 from J; bases not matched to a gene: 3. The CDR3 has 14 residues. Here the CDR3 DNA reads TGTGCCAGCAGGGGGACAGTCACTAATGAAAAACTGTTTTTT. It is translated as CASRGTVTNEKLFF.

This rearrangement joins TRBV28 to TRBJ2-5; D unclear. The germline CDR1 and CDR2 sequences are MDHEN and SYDVKM. The V end lost 7 bases, the J end lost 1 base, and 16 bases lay between the germline ends. CDR3 length: 15 residues. In nucleotides, the CDR3 is TGTGCCAGCACCCCAACCACGGGCGGCCAAGAGACCCAGTACTTC. Amino acid sequence: CASTPTTGGQETQYF.

The chain uses TRBV5-1 and TRBJ1-1; maybe TRBD1 (5 bases). Deletions cut 4 bases from V and 7 bases from J, with 14 bases between. The CDR3 sequence is 13 residues long. Looked up from germline, CDR1 is SGHRS and CDR2 is YFSETQ. The CDR3 DNA follows: TGCGCCAGCAGCCCAGCCGGGGGGTATGAAGCTTTCTTT. Its protein is CASSPAGGYEAFF.

With respect to this clonotype: The junction shows a germline mismatch at one end, possibly a read error. The CDR3: CASSLRGEPTGAFF. For the CDR3, the DNA is TGTGCCAGCAGTTTAAGAGGAGAACCCACTGGAGCTTTCTTT. The chain has TRBV27 and TRBJ1-1; D ambiguous. Germline CDR1 and CDR2: MNHEY and SMNVEV (reference sequence). The CDR3 has 14 amino acids.

This clonotype was observed a handful of times. The chain combines TRBV20-1 with TRBJ2-4; possible D gene TRBD2, 5 bases. TRBJ2-7 matches the DNA end more closely, so the J call is doubtful. This CDR3 comprises 14 residues. Looked up from germline, CDR1 is DFQATT and CDR2 is SNEGSKA (reference sequence). CDR3 DNA: TGCAGTGCTAGCGCCGCGGACTCGCCCTACGAGCAGTACTTC. The encoded protein is CSASAADSPYEQYF.

Remarks on this clonotype: A junction end diverges from the germline sequence, so it may reflect a read error. The chain carries TRBV6-2 or TRBV6-3 and TRBJ2-3; the D gene is possibly TRBD2 (5 bases). The CDR3 is made up of 15 amino acids. Germline V gene data show CDR1 as MNHEY and CDR2 as SVGEGT. CDR3 sequence reads: CTSSYRSGNPGSQYF. The CDR3, as DNA: TGTACCAGCAGTTACCGGAGCGGAAACCCAGGTTCGCAGTATTTT.

The chain recombines TRBV7-2 with TRBJ2-7; 11 bases are a match to TRBD2. With 5 bases clipped from V and 4 bases from J, the junction kept 7 bases outside the gene matches. This CDR3 has 15 amino acids. Per the germline V gene, CDR1 is SGHTA and CDR2 is FQGNSA. CDR3 sequence: CASSGNSGRGYEQYF. As DNA, the CDR3 is TGTGCCAGCAGCGGCAATAGCGGGAGGGGATACGAGCAGTACTTC.

CDR3 nucleotides: TGCGCCAGCAGCCAAGTATCCGGGGGGTCCTACAATGAGCAGTTCTTC. It is translated as CASSQVSGGSYNEQFF. The chain is built from TRBV4-1 and TRBJ2-1, with 7 bases that match TRBD2. The CDR3 length is 16 residues. Germline V gene sequence: CDR1 MGHRA, CDR2 YSYEKL. Trimming took 1 base from V and 1 from J; bases not matched to a gene: 4.

This clonotype was counted between two and nine times. The rearrangement uses TRBV27 and TRBJ2-3, with D perhaps matching TRBD2 (6 bases). CDR1 is MNHEY and CDR2 is SMNVEV in the germline V gene (reference sequence). The CDR3 runs 16 residues. Trimming took off 1 base at V and 0 bases at J, with 11 bases between the two ends. CDR3 amino acids: CASSLWDSVSTDTQYF. The CDR3 DNA reads as TGTGCCAGCAGTTTATGGGACTCCGTAAGCACAGATACGCAGTATTTT.

This clonotype occurred a few times. The chain recombines TRBV27 with TRBJ2-5; TRBD2 agrees at 7 bases. This CDR3 has 17 residues. The V segment lost 5 bases and the J segment 7 bases; nucleotides outside the gene matches: 19. Germline V gene data show CDR1 as MNHEY and CDR2 as SMNVEV (reference sequence). CDR3 DNA sequence: TGTGCCAGCAGTGCCCTGAATAGCGGGTGGGAAAGAGGGACCCAGTACTTC. This gives the protein CASSALNSGWERGTQYF.

The V gene is TRBV6-2 or TRBV6-3, the J gene TRBJ1-5, with unresolved D. The CDR3 loop spans 16 amino acids. Trimming took 7 bases from V and 6 from J, leaving 22 bases between them. Germline CDR1 reads MNHEY; CDR2 reads SVGEGT. CDR3 sequence: CASMSRGLSVGQPQHF. CDR3 DNA: TGTGCCAGCATGAGTCGTGGGCTTTCGGTTGGTCAGCCCCAGCATTTT.

This clonotype was seen at least ten times. This chain joins TRBV5-1 and TRBJ2-1; 7 nucleotides match TRBD2. The CDR3 length is 15 residues. The V gene's germline CDR1 is SGHRS and CDR2 YFSETQ. With V trimmed by 1 base and J by 6 bases, 7 bases remained unmatched. CDR3 in DNA: TGCGCCAGCAGCTTGAGACTAGCCGCCGCCAATGAGCAGTTCTTC. It yields the protein CASSLRLAAANEQFF.

For the CDR3, the DNA is TGCAGTGGGGCAGGGGATTCTTCTAGCTCAGATACGCAGTATTTT. Amino acid sequence: CSGAGDSSSSDTQYF. The V gene is TRBV20-1, the J gene TRBJ2-3, with D perhaps TRBD1 (6 bases). V was shortened by 7 bases and J by 4 bases, with 21 bases between the two germline ends. CDR3 length: 15 amino acids. Germline V gene lookup returns CDR1 DFQATT and CDR2 SNEGSKA (reference sequence).

V is TRBV5-1 and J is TRBJ2-3, with D unclear. V gave up 0 bases and J gave up 0 bases, with 17 bases separating them. This CDR3 is 18 amino acids long. The germline CDR1 and CDR2 sequences are SGHRS and YFSETQ. CDR3 nucleotide sequence: TGCGCCAGCAGCTTGGAGGGAAGGTCAGGCAGTAGCACAGATACGCAGTATTTT. Protein sequence: CASSLEGRSGSSTDTQYF.

V gene TRBV12-3 or TRBV12-4 combines with J gene TRBJ2-4; D unclear. The CDR3 length is 11 residues. Trimming removed 5 bases from V and 11 bases from J, with 10 bases in between. CDR3 region: CASSPRALQYF. The CDR3 region has the DNA TGTGCCAGCAGTCCCCGAGCCCTTCAGTACTTC.

The gene calls are TRBV29-1 and TRBJ2-1, with a weak D call TRBD1 (6 bases). The CDR3 length is 11 residues. Germline V CDR1 and CDR2: SQVTM, ANQGSEA. Trimming removed 4 bases at V and 8 bases at J, with 9 bases between. The CDR3 reads CSVGRGDEQFF. Here the CDR3 DNA reads TGCAGCGTTGGCAGGGGCGATGAGCAGTTCTTC.

Only a few counts were recorded for this clonotype. The chain couples TRBV20-1 to TRBJ2-1; 10 bases map to TRBD2. The germline gives CDR1 DFQATT, CDR2 SNEGSKA (reference sequence). This CDR3 spans 15 amino acids. Losses at the gene ends were 6 bases for V and 1 base for J; bases not matched to a gene: 6. CDR3 DNA sequence: TGCAGTGCAGAAACTAGCGGGACTTCCTACAATGAGCAGTTCTTC. Translation: CSAETSGTSYNEQFF.

This clonotype is a singleton in its sample. V and J are TRBV20-1 and TRBJ2-7; D is possibly TRBD1 (6 bases). CDR3 length: 16 residues. V lost 4 bases, J lost 0 bases, and 19 bases lay in between. The germline gives CDR1 DFQATT, CDR2 SNEGSKA (reference sequence). The CDR3 here is CSATTTDRTNSYEQYF. The CDR3 DNA is TGCAGTGCTACAACAACAGACAGGACCAACTCCTACGAGCAGTACTTC.